This T cell receptor beta chain was captured in a study of T cell clonotyping in hematopoietic cell transplantation. With respect to this clone: Antigen: not known.

Study-level results: No sorting was done, leaving CD4 and CD8 contributions mixed. Pathologically expanded recipient clonotypes increased progressively from day 30 to day 180 as diversity fell. Broader posttransplant TCR repertoire diversity was predicted by graft donor and pretransplant recipient Inverse Simpson Index values.

The germline gives CDR1 LNHNV, CDR2 YYDKDF (reference sequence). The CDR3 runs to 14 residues. Between the trimmed V and J ends, which lost 1 base and 8 bases, there was a span of 12 bases. Repertoires were generated with immunoSEQ multiplex PCR, while TCRdb's copy carries only in-frame clones and drops some. Of 10,000 or so clones in the sample, about 76% were seen once. V gene TRBV15 combines with J gene TRBJ1-5; D is possibly TRBD1 (5 bases). The receptor was isolated from a female patient aged 40-50 years who had an allogeneic stem cell transplant from a related donor, so T cells may come from the graft donor. Some clones in this sample may be carry-over from other donors' samples. The sample here was PBMCs, taken 30 days after allogeneic stem cell transplant. CDR3 DNA sequence: TGTGCCACCAGCAGAGTCAGGGAGCGGGAGCCCCAGCATTTT. It is translated as CATSRVREREPQHF.